Sequencing of this T cell receptor delta chain was carried out in a study of Vδ1+ human thymocytes. Thymocytes were sorted as CD3+ TCRVdelta1+ TCRVdelta2- after alphabeta T cell depletion. Purity of the sorted Vdelta1+ thymocytes ranged from 98% to 99.6%. Study conclusions and caveats: Bulk data may be misread because of unexpected Vdelta2 sequences. Despite high sort purity, about 20% of thymic T cell receptor delta sequences were Vdelta2. Thymic TRG and TRD repertoires appeared highly polyclonal.

From germline, CDR1 is TSWWSYY and CDR2 QGS. There are 20 residues in the CDR3. Trimming removed 0 bases at V and 0 bases at J, with 23 bases between. The template was reverse-transcribed extracted RNA. Pooled V-gene forward primers with one constant-region reverse primer generated the CDR3 amplicons by multiplex PCR. TCRdb reprocessed the multiplex PCR reads through CATT. Among about 53,000 delta-chain clones, about 14% were seen once, and the ten largest hold approximately 0.4%. In this sample, this clone turned up a few times. Its antigen is undetermined. This clonotype originated in a girl in the first two years of life who had congenital heart surgery. The gene calls are TRDV1 and TRDJ1; D tentatively reads TRDD2 or TRDD3 (6 bases each). The sequenced material came from Vdelta1+ gamma-delta thymocytes from the thymus. The subset: FACS-sorted CD3+ TCRalphabeta- TCRVdelta1+ TCRVdelta2- thymocytes. The DNA for the CDR3 is TGTGCTCTTGGGGAACTAGGGTCGTCCTACTGGTGGGGGGACACCGATAAACTCATCTTT. As protein: CALGELGSSYWWGDTDKLIF.